This T cell receptor beta chain was sequenced during a study of graft-versus-host responses after intestinal transplantation. This clone was detected only once. Graft tissue was processed to release intraepithelial and lamina propria lymphocytes. The repertoire was sequenced with immunoSEQ multiplex PCR; TCRdb's copy has only in-frame clones and lacks some. The sample has tens of thousands of clones; roughly 90% are singletons. The source is a human patient who received an intestinal transplant, so some T cells may come from the graft donor. Here the sequenced sample was ileum tissue, taken around 200 days after intestinal transplant.

The CDR3 spells CASSQGLGTDTQYF. DNA of the CDR3: TGTGCCAGCAGCCAGGGACTAGGGACAGATACGCAGTATTTT. This chain connects TRBV7-9 to TRBJ2-3; the match to TRBD2 covers 8 bases. Unmatched junction bases numbered 4, after V lost 5 bases and J lost 3 bases. In germline, CDR1 is SEHNR, CDR2 FQNEAQ (reference sequence). This CDR3 has 14 amino acids.